What follows are 3 T cell receptor beta chains derived from one specimen sequenced in a study of CD8 T cells in Susac syndrome. The RNA input was 0.5 to 1 ug, and it was reverse transcribed with random hexamers. A single record per CDR3 protein comes from TCRdb applying MiXCR to the immunoSEQ multiplex PCR reads. The data show some 90,000 distinct CDR3 sequences, around 93% seen once. The sample consisted of CD8+ T cells from PBMCs. The receptors here all came from a human donor in good health.

The chain uses TRBV2 and TRBJ2-2; D is undetermined. There are 14 residues in the CDR3. The ends were cut back, 8 bases at V and 7 bases at J, with 17 bases in the middle. CDR1 and CDR2 (germline): SNHLY, FYNNEI. The CDR3 loop reads CASGLGTGRGELFF. The CDR3 nucleotides are TGTGCCAGCGGGTTAGGCACGGGCCGCGGGGAGCTGTTTTTT.

The CDR3 is CASSPGTGNYEQYF. The CDR3 bases are TGTGCCAGCAGCCCCGGAACAGGCAACTACGAGCAGTACTTC. V usage is TRBV6-5 and J usage is TRBJ2-7, with D possibly matching TRBD1 (5 bases). Between the trimmed V and J ends, which lost 6 bases and 3 bases, there was a span of 15 bases. Germline V lookup: CDR1 MNHEY, CDR2 SVGAGI. This CDR3 is 14 amino acids long.

The rearrangement joins TRBV6-5 to TRBJ1-4; D ambiguous. V lost 2 bases and J 8 bases, leaving 12 bases between the germline ends. The CDR3 runs 14 residues. The V gene's germline CDR1 is MNHEY and CDR2 SVGAGI. The CDR3 region is CASSYMRGNEKLFF. The CDR3 nucleotides read TGTGCCAGCAGTTACATGCGAGGGAACGAAAAACTGTTTTTT.